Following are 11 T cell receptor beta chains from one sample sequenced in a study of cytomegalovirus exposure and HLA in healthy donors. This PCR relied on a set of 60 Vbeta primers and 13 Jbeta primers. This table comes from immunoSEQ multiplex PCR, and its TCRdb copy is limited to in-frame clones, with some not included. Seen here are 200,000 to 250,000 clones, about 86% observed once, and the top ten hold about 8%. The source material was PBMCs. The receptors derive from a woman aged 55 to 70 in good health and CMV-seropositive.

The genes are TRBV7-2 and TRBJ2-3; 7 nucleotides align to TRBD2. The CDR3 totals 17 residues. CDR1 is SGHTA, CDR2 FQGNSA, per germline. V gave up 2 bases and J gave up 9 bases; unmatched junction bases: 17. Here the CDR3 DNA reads TGTGCCAGCAGCTTACTTGGGTCTTTTGGCGGGAGTAGGACGCAGTATTTT. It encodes CASSLLGSFGGSRTQYF.

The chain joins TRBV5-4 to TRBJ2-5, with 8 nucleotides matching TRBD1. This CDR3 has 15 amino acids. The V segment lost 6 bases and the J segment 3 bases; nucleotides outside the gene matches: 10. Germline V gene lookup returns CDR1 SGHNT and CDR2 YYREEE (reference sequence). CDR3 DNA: TGTGCCAGCAAACCTAACAACAGGGGGAAAGAGACCCAGTACTTC. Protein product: CASKPNNRGKETQYF.

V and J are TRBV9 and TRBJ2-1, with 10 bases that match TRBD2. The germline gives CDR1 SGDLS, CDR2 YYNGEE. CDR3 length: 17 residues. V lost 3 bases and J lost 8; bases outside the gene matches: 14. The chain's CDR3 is CASSARAASGRSDEQFF. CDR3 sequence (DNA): TGTGCCAGCAGCGCCCGAGCGGCTAGCGGGAGATCGGATGAGCAGTTCTTC.

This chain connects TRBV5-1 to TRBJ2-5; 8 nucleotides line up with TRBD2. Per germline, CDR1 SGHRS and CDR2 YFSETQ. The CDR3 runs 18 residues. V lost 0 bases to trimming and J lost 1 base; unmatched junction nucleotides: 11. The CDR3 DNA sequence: TGCGCCAGCAGCTTGGATGCGGTAACGGGAGGGGTCCAAGAGACCCAGTACTTC. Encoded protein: CASSLDAVTGGVQETQYF.

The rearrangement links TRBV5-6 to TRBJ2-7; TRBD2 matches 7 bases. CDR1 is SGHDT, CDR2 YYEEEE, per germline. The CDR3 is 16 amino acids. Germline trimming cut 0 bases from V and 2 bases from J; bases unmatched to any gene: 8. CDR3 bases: TGTGCCAGCAGCTTGGCCCTGTCTAGCGGACCCTACGAGCAGTACTTC. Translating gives CASSLALSSGPYEQYF.

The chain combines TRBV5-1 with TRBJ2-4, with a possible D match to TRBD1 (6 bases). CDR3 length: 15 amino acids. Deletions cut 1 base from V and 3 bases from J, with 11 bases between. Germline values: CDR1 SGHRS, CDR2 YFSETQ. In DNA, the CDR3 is TGCGCCAGCAGCTTGAGGGGGTTTGGCAAAAACATTCAGTACTTC. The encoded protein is CASSLRGFGKNIQYF.

This CDR3 reads CASSPPPGTGAYEQYF. The CDR3 bases are TGTGCCAGCAGCCCTCCTCCTGGGACAGGGGCCTACGAGCAGTACTTC. The V gene is TRBV5-4, the J gene TRBJ2-7; 10 bases line up with TRBD1. V lost 4 bases, J lost 2 bases, and 9 bases stayed unmatched. CDR1 and CDR2 (germline): SGHNT, YYREEE (reference sequence). The CDR3 spans 16 residues.

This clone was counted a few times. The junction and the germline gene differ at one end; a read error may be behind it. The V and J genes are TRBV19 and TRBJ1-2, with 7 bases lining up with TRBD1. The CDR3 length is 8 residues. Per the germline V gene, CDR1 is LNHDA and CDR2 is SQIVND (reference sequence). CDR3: CASGGQIF. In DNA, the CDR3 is TGTGCCAGTGGGGGACAGATCTTC.

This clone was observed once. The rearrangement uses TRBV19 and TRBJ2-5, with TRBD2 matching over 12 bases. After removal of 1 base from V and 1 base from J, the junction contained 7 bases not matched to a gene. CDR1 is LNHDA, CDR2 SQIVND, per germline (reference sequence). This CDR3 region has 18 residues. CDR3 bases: TGTGCCAGTAGTATAGTAGGAGGGACTAGCGGGTTCCAAGAGACCCAGTACTTC. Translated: CASSIVGGTSGFQETQYF.

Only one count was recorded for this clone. The CDR3 DNA follows: TGTGCCAGCAGCCCGCGACAGGGTGTTGCTTTCTTT. Its protein is CASSPRQGVAFF. The chain has TRBV5-4 and TRBJ1-1; 7 nucleotides agree with TRBD1. Looked up from germline, CDR1 is SGHNT and CDR2 is YYREEE (reference sequence). V dropped 4 bases and J dropped 11; count of bases not matched to a gene: 8. This CDR3 has 12 amino acids. Complete variable domain (other parts from reference TRBV5-4 and TRBJ1-1): ETGVTQSPTHLIKTRGQQVTLRCSSQSGHNTVSWYQQALGQGPQFIFQYYREEENGRGNFPPRFSGLQFPNYSSELNVNALELDDSALYLCASSPRQGVAFFGQGTRLTVV.

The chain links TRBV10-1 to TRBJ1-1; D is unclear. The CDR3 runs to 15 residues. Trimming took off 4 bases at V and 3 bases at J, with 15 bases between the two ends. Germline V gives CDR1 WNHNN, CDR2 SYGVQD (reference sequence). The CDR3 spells CASSAHLPGYTEAFF. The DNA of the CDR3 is TGCGCCAGCAGTGCACATCTACCGGGATACACTGAAGCTTTCTTT.